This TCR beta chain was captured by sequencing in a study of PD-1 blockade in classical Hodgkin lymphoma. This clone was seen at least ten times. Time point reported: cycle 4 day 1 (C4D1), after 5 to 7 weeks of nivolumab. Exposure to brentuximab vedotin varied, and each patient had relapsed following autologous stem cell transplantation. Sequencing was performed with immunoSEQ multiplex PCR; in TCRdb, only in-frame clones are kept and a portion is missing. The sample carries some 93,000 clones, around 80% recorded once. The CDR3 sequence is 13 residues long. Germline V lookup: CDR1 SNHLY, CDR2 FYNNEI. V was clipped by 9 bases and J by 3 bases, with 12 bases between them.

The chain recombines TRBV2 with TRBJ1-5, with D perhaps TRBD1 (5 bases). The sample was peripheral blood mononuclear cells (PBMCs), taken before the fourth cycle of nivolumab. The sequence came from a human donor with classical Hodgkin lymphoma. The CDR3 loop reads CASNQGYNQPQHF. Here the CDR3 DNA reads TGTGCCAGTAACCAGGGATACAATCAGCCCCAGCATTTT.